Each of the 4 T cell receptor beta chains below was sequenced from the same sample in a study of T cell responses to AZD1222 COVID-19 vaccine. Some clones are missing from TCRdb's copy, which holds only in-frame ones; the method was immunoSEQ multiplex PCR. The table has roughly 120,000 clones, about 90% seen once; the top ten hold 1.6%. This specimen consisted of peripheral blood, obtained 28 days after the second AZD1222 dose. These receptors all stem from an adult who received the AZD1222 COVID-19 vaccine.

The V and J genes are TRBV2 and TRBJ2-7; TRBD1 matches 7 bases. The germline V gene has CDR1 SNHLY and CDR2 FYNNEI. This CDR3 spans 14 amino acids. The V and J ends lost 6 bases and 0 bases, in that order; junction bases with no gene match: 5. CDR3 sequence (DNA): TGTGCCAGCAGACGGACAGGCCTCTCCTACGAGCAGTACTTC. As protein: CASRRTGLSYEQYF.

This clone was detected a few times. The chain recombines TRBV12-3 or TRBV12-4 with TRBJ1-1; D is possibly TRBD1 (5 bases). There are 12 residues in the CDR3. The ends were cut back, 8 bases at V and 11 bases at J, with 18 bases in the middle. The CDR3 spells CASGPGPQEAFF. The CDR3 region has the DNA TGTGCCAGCGGCCCGGGACCCCAGGAGGCTTTCTTT.

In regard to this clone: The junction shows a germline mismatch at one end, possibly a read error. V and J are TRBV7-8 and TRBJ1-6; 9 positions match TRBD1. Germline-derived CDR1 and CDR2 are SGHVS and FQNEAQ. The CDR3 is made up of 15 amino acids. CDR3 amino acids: CASSNTGGYDSPLHF. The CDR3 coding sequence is TGTGCCAGCAGCAACACAGGGGGCTATGATTCACCCCTCCACTTT.

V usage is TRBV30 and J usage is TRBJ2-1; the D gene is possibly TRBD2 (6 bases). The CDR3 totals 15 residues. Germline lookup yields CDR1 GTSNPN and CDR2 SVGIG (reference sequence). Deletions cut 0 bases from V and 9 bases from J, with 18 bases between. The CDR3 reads CAWSVQNLHGSEQFF. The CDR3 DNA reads TGTGCCTGGAGTGTCCAGAACCTACACGGGAGTGAGCAGTTCTTC.